These 24 T cell receptor beta chains were sequenced from one sample in a study of blood T cell repertoires in COVID-19. Method: immunoSEQ multiplex PCR; TCRdb's copy keeps in-frame clones and lacks some. The sample carries around 200,000 clones, approximately 81% recorded once. Sequenced sample: peripheral blood. These receptors originate from an older person with COVID-19, enrolled during active disease.

This chain joins TRBV29-1 and TRBJ2-5; 9 bases fit TRBD1. Germline lookup yields CDR1 SQVTM and CDR2 ANQGSEA. J lost 4 bases, V lost 7 bases, and 10 bases had no gene match. This CDR3 region has 14 residues. This CDR3 reads CSAHSTGGAETQYF. The DNA for the CDR3 is TGCAGCGCCCATTCCACAGGGGGCGCAGAGACCCAGTACTTC.

The V call is TRBV18, the J call TRBJ2-4; 7 bases map to TRBD2. The CDR3 loop spans 14 amino acids. Looked up from germline, CDR1 is KGHSH and CDR2 is LQKENI. The J segment lost 6 bases and the V segment lost 8 bases, leaving 10 bases of the junction unmatched. The CDR3 bases are TGTGCCAGCGCGGAGAAACCGGGGGGAAACATTCAGTACTTC. It is translated as CASAEKPGGNIQYF.

The rearrangement joins TRBV30 to TRBJ1-2; no reliable D call. Germline CDR1 GTSNPN, CDR2 SVGIG (reference sequence). The CDR3 length is 12 residues. V was cut by 4 bases and J by 2 bases, with 8 bases left in between. The CDR3 DNA follows: TGTGCCTGGATAGGCAGGAACTATGGCTACACCTTC. It yields the protein CAWIGRNYGYTF.

The rearrangement links TRBV21-1 to TRBJ1-5; TRBD1 reflects the table's D call only, with no check against the DNA. TRBV21-1 is given as a pseudogene. This CDR3 is 18 amino acids long. This chain's CDR3 is CASTAGTGGELGNQPQHF. CDR3 in DNA: TGTGCCAGCACCGCCGGGACAGGGGGGGAATTAGGGAATCAGCCCCAGCATTTT.

This clone came up once. The chain links TRBV7-3 to TRBJ1-4, with D possibly being TRBD1 (5 bases). This CDR3 region has 13 residues. V lost 5 bases and J 4 bases, leaving 8 bases between the germline ends. The V gene's germline CDR1 is SGHTA and CDR2 FQGTGA. The CDR3 region is CASSPGVNEKLFF. The CDR3 DNA reads as TGTGCCAGCAGCCCGGGGGTTAATGAAAAACTGTTTTTT.

The rearrangement uses TRBV7-8 and TRBJ1-6; 7 bases are shared with TRBD1. The V gene's germline CDR1 is SGHVS and CDR2 FQNEAQ. The V gene end was trimmed by 4 bases and the J gene end by 7 bases; junction bases not matched to a gene: 7. The CDR3 length is 15 residues. The CDR3 is CASSSEQGFNSPLHF. Here the CDR3 DNA reads TGTGCCAGCAGCTCAGAACAGGGGTTCAATTCACCCCTCCACTTT. Looking up the rest from reference TRBV7-8 and TRBJ1-6 gives the full variable domain: GAGVSQSPRYKVAKRGQDVALRCDPISGHVSLFWYQQALGQGPEFLTYFQNEAQLDKSGLPSDRFFAERPEGSVSTLKIQRTQQEDSAVYLCASSSEQGFNSPLHFGNGTRLTVT.

This sequence joins TRBV9 and TRBJ2-2; 12 nucleotides align to TRBD2. The CDR3 has 17 residues. The J segment lost 8 bases and the V segment lost 5 bases, leaving 13 bases of the junction unmatched. Germline CDR1 and CDR2: SGDLS and YYNGEE. The CDR3 DNA follows: TGTGCCAGCAGTCGCTCTGGGACTAGCGGGTCAGCGGGGGAGCTGTTTTTT. Encoded protein: CASSRSGTSGSAGELFF.

This chain connects TRBV15 to TRBJ1-6; a possible D gene is TRBD1 (6 bases). This CDR3 region has 15 residues. Trimming shortened V by 1 base and J by 10 bases, and 14 bases separated the two germline ends. Germline V gene data show CDR1 as LNHNV and CDR2 as YYDKDF (reference sequence). CDR3 amino acids: CATSRAQDRNSPLHF. The CDR3 DNA sequence: TGTGCCACCAGCAGAGCCCAAGACAGGAACTCACCCCTCCACTTT.

This chain links TRBV7-9 with TRBJ1-2; D may be TRBD1 (5 bases). Per the germline V gene, CDR1 is SEHNR and CDR2 is FQNEAQ (reference sequence). The length of the CDR3 is 12 residues. V lost 7 bases and J lost 5, with 11 bases in between. CDR3 in amino acids: CASNLQEYGYTF. CDR3 coding DNA: TGTGCCAGCAATCTACAGGAATATGGCTACACCTTC.

This chain joins TRBV2 and TRBJ2-7, with 12 bases identical to TRBD2. Germline V lookup: CDR1 SNHLY, CDR2 FYNNEI. The CDR3 has 17 amino acids. J lost 2 bases, V lost 5 bases, and 10 bases had no gene match. Here the CDR3 reads CASSTRWTSGEPYEQYF. The DNA for the CDR3 is TGTGCCAGCAGTACCCGCTGGACTAGCGGGGAACCCTACGAGCAGTACTTC.

CDR3 sequence: CASSPTVAQGENSPLHF. In DNA form, the CDR3 reads TGTGCCAGCTCACCTACGGTGGCACAGGGGGAGAATTCACCCCTCCACTTT. The rearrangement links TRBV18 to TRBJ1-6; 8 nucleotides agree with TRBD1. V lost 3 bases, J lost 7 bases, and 11 bases stayed unmatched. Per germline, CDR1 KGHSH and CDR2 LQKENI. The CDR3 is made up of 17 amino acids. Full variable domain (rest looked up from reference TRBV18 and TRBJ1-6): NAGVMQNPRHLVRRRGQEARLRCSPMKGHSHVYWYRQLPEEGLKFMVYLQKENIIDESGMPKERFSAEFPKEGPSILRIQQVVRGDSAAYFCASSPTVAQGENSPLHFGNGTRLTVT.

The rearrangement links TRBV2 to TRBJ1-1; D call uncertain. V was cut by 1 base and J by 4 bases, with 7 bases left in between. This CDR3 region has 13 residues. From germline, CDR1 is SNHLY and CDR2 FYNNEI. The CDR3 coding sequence is TGTGCCAGCAGTGAAGAGGAGGTCACTGAAGCTTTCTTT. It codes for CASSEEEVTEAFF. Filled out from reference TRBV2 and TRBJ1-1, the complete variable domain reads EPEVTQTPSHQVTQMGQEVILRCVPISNHLYFYWYRQILGQKVEFLVSFYNNEISEKSEIFDDQFSVERPDGSNFTLKIRSTKLEDSAMYFCASSEEEVTEAFFGQGTRLTVV.

The genes are TRBV28 and TRBJ2-5; perhaps TRBD2 as D (6 bases). This CDR3 spans 14 amino acids. Trimming removed 6 bases at V and 8 bases at J, with 19 bases between. CDR1 is MDHEN, CDR2 SYDVKM, per germline. As DNA, the CDR3 is TGTGCCAGCAGACTAGCACTACCAGCGAGTACCCAGTACTTC. Translated, it gives CASRLALPASTQYF.

This sequence joins TRBV11-2 and TRBJ2-2; D gene ambiguous. The CDR3 loop spans 17 amino acids. Trimming left V 0 bases short and J 0 bases short, with 11 bases between. Looked up from germline, CDR1 is SGHAT and CDR2 is FQNNGV. The CDR3 spells CASSLDSSFTNTGELFF. The CDR3 DNA reads as TGTGCCAGCAGCTTAGATTCTTCGTTTACGAACACCGGGGAGCTGTTTTTT. The full variable domain, with the rest looked up from reference TRBV11-2 and TRBJ2-2, is EAGVAQSPRYKIIEKRQSVAFWCNPISGHATLYWYQQILGQGPKLLIQFQNNGVVDDSQLPKDRFSAERLKGVDSTLKIQPAKLEDSAVYLCASSLDSSFTNTGELFFGEGSRLTVL.

This rearrangement joins TRBV3-1 (or the pseudogene TRBV3-2) to TRBJ1-2, with 8 bases that match TRBD1. The CDR3 is 14 amino acids. Per germline, CDR1 LGHDT and CDR2 YNNKEL (reference sequence). V dropped 1 base and J dropped 7; count of bases not matched to a gene: 5. CDR3 protein: CASSQVDRGSGYTF. The CDR3 bases are TGTGCCAGCAGCCAAGTTGACAGGGGAAGTGGCTACACCTTC.

The chain recombines TRBV7-9 with TRBJ2-7; the D gene is possibly TRBD2 (5 bases). Trimming stripped 5 bases from V and 7 bases from J, with 18 bases between. The CDR3 length is 14 residues. Germline loops: CDR1 SEHNR, CDR2 FQNEAQ (reference sequence). Written as DNA, the CDR3 is TGTGCCAGCAGCCTAAGCGGCCCTGGTAGGGAGCAGTACTTC. Protein: CASSLSGPGREQYF.

The V call is TRBV6-4, the J call TRBJ1-5; 8 bases are a match to TRBD1. CDR1 and CDR2 from the germline V gene are MRHNA and SNTAGT. V shed 5 bases, J shed 7 bases, and the junction held 4 bases outside the gene matches. The CDR3 runs 13 residues. The CDR3 nucleotides are TGTGCCAGCAGTTTGGACAGGGAACAGCCCCAGCATTTT. Its protein product is CASSLDREQPQHF.

The genes are TRBV7-6 and TRBJ2-5; tentatively, D is TRBD1 (6 bases). The CDR3 sequence is 17 residues long. Trimming shortened V by 1 base and J by 2 bases, and 17 bases separated the two germline ends. The germline gives CDR1 SGHVS, CDR2 FNYEAQ. The CDR3 protein is CASSLGQRQAYQETQYF. As DNA, the CDR3 is TGTGCCAGCAGCTTAGGTCAGAGACAGGCCTATCAAGAGACCCAGTACTTC.

The chain links TRBV11-3 to TRBJ2-3; D is unclear. CDR3 size: 12 residues. Germline-derived CDR1 and CDR2 are SGHNT and YENEEA. V dropped 2 bases and J dropped 2 bases, with 2 bases sitting between them. The CDR3 coding sequence is TGTGCCAGCAGCTTACACACAGATACGCAGTATTTT. Amino acid sequence: CASSLHTDTQYF.

V and J are TRBV19 and TRBJ2-6; the D is unclear. The CDR3 totals 16 residues. Trimming pared 7 bases from V and 0 bases from J, leaving 13 bases between. CDR1 is LNHDA, CDR2 SQIVND, per germline (reference sequence). The CDR3 is CASIGQALSGANVLTF. CDR3 coding DNA: TGTGCCAGTATTGGGCAGGCGCTCTCTGGGGCCAACGTCCTGACTTTC.

This chain links TRBV6-5 with TRBJ2-2, with TRBD1 as a possible D gene (6 bases). Trimming cost V 10 bases and J 4 bases, with 19 bases left between them. Germline loops: CDR1 MNHEY, CDR2 SVGAGI. This CDR3 has 15 residues. In DNA, the CDR3 is TGTGCCATCAGGGGTCAGGGAAGAGGCACCGGGGAGCTGTTTTTT. Encoded protein: CAIRGQGRGTGELFF.

The rearrangement links TRBV7-9 to TRBJ1-1; 8 positions agree with TRBD1. This CDR3 has 13 amino acids. Germline CDR1 is SEHNR and CDR2 is FQNEAQ (reference sequence). J was trimmed by 7 bases and V by 5 bases; bases with no gene match: 6. The CDR3 bases are TGTGCCAGCAGCAACACCGGGACAGGTGAAGCTTTCTTT. This translates into CASSNTGTGEAFF.

The chain uses TRBV5-1 and TRBJ1-1; 9 positions match TRBD1. V dropped 0 bases and J dropped 10; count of bases not matched to a gene: 10. The germline V gene encodes CDR1 SGHRS and CDR2 YFSETQ. The CDR3 contains 15 residues. The CDR3 coding sequence is TGCGCCAGCAGCTTGGCGTTGGACAGGGGTCTTGGAGCTTTCTTT. Protein: CASSLALDRGLGAFF. The complete variable domain, with remaining parts taken from reference TRBV5-1 and TRBJ1-1, reads KAGVTQTPRYLIKTRGQQVTLSCSPISGHRSVSWYQQTPGQGLQFLFEYFSETQRNKGNFPGRFSGRQFSNSRSEMNVSTLELGDSALYLCASSLALDRGLGAFFGQGTRLTVV.

The chain couples TRBV4-3 to TRBJ2-5; 7 positions agree with TRBD1. Germline-derived CDR1 and CDR2 are LGHNA and YSLEER. After removal of 0 bases from V and 5 bases from J, the junction contained 12 bases not matched to a gene. This CDR3 has 17 residues. Written as DNA, the CDR3 is TGCGCCAGCAGCCAAGAGGATACCGACAGGGACGGGGAGACCCAGTACTTC. Amino acid sequence: CASSQEDTDRDGETQYF.